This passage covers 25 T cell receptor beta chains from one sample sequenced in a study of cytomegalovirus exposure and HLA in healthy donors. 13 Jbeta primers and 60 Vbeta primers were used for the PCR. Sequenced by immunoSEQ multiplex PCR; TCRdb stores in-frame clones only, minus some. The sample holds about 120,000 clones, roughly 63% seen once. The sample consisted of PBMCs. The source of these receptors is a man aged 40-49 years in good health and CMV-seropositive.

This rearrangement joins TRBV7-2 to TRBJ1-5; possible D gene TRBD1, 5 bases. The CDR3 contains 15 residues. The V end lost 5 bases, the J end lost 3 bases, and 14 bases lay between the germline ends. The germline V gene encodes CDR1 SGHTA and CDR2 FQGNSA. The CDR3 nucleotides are TGTGCCAGCAGCCCCACTTGGGGCCCCAATCAGCCCCAGCATTTT. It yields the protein CASSPTWGPNQPQHF.

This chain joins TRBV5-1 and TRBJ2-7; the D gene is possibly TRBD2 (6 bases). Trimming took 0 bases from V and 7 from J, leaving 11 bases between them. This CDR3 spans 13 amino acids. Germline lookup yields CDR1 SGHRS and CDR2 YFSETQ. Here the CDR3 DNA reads TGCGCCAGCAGCTTGGACCGGGCGGGAGAGCAGTACTTC. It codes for CASSLDRAGEQYF.

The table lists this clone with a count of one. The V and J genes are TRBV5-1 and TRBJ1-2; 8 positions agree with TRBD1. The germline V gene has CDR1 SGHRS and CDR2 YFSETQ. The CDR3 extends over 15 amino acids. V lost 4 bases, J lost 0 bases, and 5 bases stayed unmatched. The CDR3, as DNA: TGCGCCAGCAGCCTGGGACAGGTGACTAACTATGGCTACACCTTC. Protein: CASSLGQVTNYGYTF.

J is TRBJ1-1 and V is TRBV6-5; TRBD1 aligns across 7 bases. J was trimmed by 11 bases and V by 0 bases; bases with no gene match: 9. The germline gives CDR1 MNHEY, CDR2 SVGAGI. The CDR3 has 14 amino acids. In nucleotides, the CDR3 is TGTGCCAGCAGTTACTCGAGGGGGCGAGAGAACGCTTTCTTT. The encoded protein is CASSYSRGRENAFF.

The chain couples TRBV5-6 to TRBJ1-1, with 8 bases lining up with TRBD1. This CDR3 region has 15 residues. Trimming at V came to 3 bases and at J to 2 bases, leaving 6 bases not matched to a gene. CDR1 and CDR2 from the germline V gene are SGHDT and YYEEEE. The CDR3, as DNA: TGTGCCAGCAGCTGGGACCAGGGGGCAAACACTGAAGCTTTCTTT. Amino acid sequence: CASSWDQGANTEAFF.

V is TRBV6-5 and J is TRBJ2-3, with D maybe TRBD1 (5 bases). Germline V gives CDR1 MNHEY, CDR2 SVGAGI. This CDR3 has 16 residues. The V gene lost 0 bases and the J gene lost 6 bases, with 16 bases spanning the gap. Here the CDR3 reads CASSYSNRPPVDTQYF. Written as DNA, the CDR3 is TGTGCCAGCAGTTACTCGAACAGGCCCCCCGTCGATACGCAGTATTTT.

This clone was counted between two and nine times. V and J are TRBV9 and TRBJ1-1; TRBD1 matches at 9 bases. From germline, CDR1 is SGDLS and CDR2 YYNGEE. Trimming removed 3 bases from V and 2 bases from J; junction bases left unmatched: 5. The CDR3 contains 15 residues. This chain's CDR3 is CASSAQTGGNTEAFF. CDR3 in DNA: TGTGCCAGCAGCGCTCAGACAGGGGGAAACACTGAAGCTTTCTTT.

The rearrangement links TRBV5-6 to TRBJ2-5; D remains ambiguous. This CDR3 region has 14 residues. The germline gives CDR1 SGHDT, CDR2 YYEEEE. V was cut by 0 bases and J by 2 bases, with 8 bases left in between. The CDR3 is CASSLVVTQETQYF. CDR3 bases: TGTGCCAGCAGCTTGGTTGTGACTCAAGAGACCCAGTACTTC.

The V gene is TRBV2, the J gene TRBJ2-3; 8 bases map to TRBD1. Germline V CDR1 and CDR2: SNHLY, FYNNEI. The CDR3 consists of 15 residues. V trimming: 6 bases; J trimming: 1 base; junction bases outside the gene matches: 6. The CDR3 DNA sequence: TGTGCCAGCAGGGACAGGGCCCGGCGCACAGATACGCAGTATTTT. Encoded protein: CASRDRARRTDTQYF. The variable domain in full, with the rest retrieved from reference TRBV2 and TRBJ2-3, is EPEVTQTPSHQVTQMGQEVILRCVPISNHLYFYWYRQILGQKVEFLVSFYNNEISEKSEIFDDQFSVERPDGSNFTLKIRSTKLEDSAMYFCASRDRARRTDTQYFGPGTRLTVL.

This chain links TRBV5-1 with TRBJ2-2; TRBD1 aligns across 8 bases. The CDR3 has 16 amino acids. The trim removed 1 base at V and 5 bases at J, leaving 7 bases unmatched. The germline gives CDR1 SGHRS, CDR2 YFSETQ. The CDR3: CASSLQGAGPTGELFF. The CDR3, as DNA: TGCGCCAGCAGCTTGCAGGGGGCCGGTCCAACCGGGGAGCTGTTTTTT.

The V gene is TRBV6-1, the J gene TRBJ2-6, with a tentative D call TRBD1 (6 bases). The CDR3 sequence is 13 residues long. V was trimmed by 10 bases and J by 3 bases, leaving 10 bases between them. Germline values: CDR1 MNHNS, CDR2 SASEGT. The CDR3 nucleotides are TGTGCCACCCGACAGGTTGGGGCCAACGTCCTGACTTTC. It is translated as CATRQVGANVLTF.

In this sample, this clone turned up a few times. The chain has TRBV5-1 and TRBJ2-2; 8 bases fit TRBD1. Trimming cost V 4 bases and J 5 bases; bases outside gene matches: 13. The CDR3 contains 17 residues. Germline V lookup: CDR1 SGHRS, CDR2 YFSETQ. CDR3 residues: CASSPALQGAGTGELFF. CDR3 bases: TGCGCCAGCAGCCCTGCCCTCCAGGGGGCCGGAACCGGGGAGCTGTTTTTT.

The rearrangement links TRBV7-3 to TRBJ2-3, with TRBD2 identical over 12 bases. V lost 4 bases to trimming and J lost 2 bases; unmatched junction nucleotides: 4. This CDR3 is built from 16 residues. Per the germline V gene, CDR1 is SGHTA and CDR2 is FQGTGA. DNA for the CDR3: TGTGCCAGCAGCTCCGGACTAGCGGGACTCACAGATACGCAGTATTTT. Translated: CASSSGLAGLTDTQYF.

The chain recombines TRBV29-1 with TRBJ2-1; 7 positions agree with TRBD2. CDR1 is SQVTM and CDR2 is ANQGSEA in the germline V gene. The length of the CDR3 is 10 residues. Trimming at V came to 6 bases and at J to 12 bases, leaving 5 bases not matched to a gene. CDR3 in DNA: TGCAGCGTCCGACTAGCCCTGCAGTTCTTC. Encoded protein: CSVRLALQFF.

CDR3 DNA: TGCAGCTCCTTTGGGGGGTTCGGGACTGAAGCTTTCTTT. Translating gives CSSFGGFGTEAFF. V and J are TRBV29-1 and TRBJ1-1, with D maybe TRBD1 (5 bases). Germline loops: CDR1 SQVTM, CDR2 ANQGSEA. The V end lost 8 bases, the J end lost 5 bases, and 18 bases lay between the germline ends. This CDR3 is built from 13 residues.

CDR3 sequence: CASSSALAGGHYEQYF. In DNA form, the CDR3 reads TGTGCCAGCAGTTCAGCGCTAGCGGGAGGGCACTACGAGCAGTACTTC. V usage is TRBV27 and J usage is TRBJ2-7, with 12 positions matching TRBD2. Germline V gene data show CDR1 as MNHEY and CDR2 as SMNVEV (reference sequence). V trimming: 4 bases; J trimming: 3 bases; junction bases outside the gene matches: 7. CDR3 length: 16 residues.

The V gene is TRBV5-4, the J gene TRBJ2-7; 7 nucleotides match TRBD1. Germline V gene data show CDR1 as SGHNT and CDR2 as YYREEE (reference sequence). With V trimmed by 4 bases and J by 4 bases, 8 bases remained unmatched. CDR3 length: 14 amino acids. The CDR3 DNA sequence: TGTGCCAGCAGCATCGCCGGGACAGCATACGAGCAGTACTTC. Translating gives CASSIAGTAYEQYF. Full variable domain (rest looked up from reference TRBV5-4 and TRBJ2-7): ETGVTQSPTHLIKTRGQQVTLRCSSQSGHNTVSWYQQALGQGPQFIFQYYREEENGRGNFPPRFSGLQFPNYSSELNVNALELDDSALYLCASSIAGTAYEQYFGPGTRLTVT.

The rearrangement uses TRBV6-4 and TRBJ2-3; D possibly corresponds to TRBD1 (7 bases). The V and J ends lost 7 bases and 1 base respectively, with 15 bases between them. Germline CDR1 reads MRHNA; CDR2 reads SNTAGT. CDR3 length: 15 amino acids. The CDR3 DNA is TGTGCCAGCACCCCAGGGGGAGGAGGCACAGATACGCAGTATTTT. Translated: CASTPGGGGTDTQYF.

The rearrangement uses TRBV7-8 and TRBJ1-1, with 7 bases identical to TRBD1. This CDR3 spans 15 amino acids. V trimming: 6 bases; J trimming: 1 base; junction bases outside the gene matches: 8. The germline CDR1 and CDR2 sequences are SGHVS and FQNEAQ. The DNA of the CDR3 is TGTGCCAGCAGATTGGTGGGACAGACGAACACTGAAGCTTTCTTT. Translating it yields CASRLVGQTNTEAFF.

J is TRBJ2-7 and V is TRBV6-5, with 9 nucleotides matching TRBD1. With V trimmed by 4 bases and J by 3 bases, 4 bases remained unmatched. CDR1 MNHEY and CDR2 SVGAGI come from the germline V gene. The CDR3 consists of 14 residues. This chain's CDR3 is CASSSGGQGYEQYF. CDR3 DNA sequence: TGTGCCAGCAGTTCTGGGGGACAGGGCTACGAGCAGTACTTC.

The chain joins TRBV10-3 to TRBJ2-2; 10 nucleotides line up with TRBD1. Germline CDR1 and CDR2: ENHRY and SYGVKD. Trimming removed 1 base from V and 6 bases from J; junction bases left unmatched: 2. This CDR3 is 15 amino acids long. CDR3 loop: CAISEWDRGAGELFF. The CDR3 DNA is TGTGCCATCAGTGAGTGGGACAGGGGCGCCGGGGAGCTGTTTTTT.

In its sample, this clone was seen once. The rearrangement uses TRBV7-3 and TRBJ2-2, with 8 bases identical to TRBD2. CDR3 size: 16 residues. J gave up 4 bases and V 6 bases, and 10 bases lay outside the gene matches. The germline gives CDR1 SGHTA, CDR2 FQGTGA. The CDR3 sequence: CASSPGGAMGTGELFF. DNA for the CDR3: TGTGCCAGCAGTCCCGGGGGGGCCATGGGCACCGGGGAGCTGTTTTTT.

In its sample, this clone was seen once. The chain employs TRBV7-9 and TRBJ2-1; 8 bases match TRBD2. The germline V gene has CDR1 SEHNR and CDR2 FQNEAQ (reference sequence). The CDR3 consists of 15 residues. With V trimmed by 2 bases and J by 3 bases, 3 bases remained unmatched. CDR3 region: CASSLTGGGYNEQFF. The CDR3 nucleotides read TGTGCCAGCAGCTTAACCGGGGGGGGCTACAATGAGCAGTTCTTC.

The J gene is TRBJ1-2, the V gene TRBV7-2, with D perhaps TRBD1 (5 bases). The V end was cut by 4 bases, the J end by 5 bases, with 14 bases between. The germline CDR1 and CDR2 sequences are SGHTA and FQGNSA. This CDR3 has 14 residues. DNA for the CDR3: TGTGCCAGCAGCTGGGGGGGACGGAATTATGGCTACACCTTC. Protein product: CASSWGGRNYGYTF.

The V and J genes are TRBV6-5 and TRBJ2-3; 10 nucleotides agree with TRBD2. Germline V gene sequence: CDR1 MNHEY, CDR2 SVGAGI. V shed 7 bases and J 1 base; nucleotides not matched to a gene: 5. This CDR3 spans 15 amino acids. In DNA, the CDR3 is TGTGCCAGCACCAATGGACTAGCGGGCACAGATACGCAGTATTTT. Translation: CASTNGLAGTDTQYF.